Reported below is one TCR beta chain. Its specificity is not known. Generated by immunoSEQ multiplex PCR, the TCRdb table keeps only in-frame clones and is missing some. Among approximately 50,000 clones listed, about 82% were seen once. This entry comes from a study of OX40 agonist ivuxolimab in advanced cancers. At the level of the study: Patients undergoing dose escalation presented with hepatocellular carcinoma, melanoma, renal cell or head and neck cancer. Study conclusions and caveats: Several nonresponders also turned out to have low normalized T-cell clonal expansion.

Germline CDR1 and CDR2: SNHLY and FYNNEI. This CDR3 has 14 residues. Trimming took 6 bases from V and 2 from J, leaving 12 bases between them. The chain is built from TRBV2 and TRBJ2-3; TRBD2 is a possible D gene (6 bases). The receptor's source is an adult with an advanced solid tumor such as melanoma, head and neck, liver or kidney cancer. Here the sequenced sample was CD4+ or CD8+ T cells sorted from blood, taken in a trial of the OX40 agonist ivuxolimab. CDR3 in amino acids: CASSRREYTDTQYF. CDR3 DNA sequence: TGTGCCAGCAGCCGCCGGGAGTACACAGATACGCAGTATTTT.